The clone carrying this TCR beta chain was recorded many times. These data come from a study of response to subunit inactivated influenza vaccine. MiXCR was run by TCRdb on the RT-PCR reads, yielding one entry per CDR3 protein. The sample yields approximately 500,000 distinct CDR3 sequences, under 30% seen once. This CDR3 is built from 14 residues. V shed 5 bases and J shed 0 bases, with 9 bases lying between them. In germline, CDR1 is SEHNR, CDR2 FQNEAQ (reference sequence). These records were also assigned to another study, of T cells expressing NK-cell markers. As reported in that work: UMIs accompanied the 5'RACE template switching by which TCR beta cDNA was made. Sorted CD3+CD56+NKG2C+, CD3+CD56+NKG2C- and CD3+CD56-NKG2C+ T-cell subsets were beta-chain profiled. For a handful of donors, the dominant NKG2C+ clonotypes made up roughly 1.0-7.0% of their CD8+ T cells.

The sample was CD4+ T cells sorted from PBMCs, taken about 13 days after vaccination. V is TRBV7-9 and J is TRBJ2-3; tentatively, D is TRBD2 (6 bases). This TCR came from a man between 45 and 60 years old who received an inactivated influenza vaccine. CDR3 DNA: TGTGCCAGCAGCCCCGGGAGAAGCACAGATACGCAGTATTTT. Amino acid sequence: CASSPGRSTDTQYF.